This T cell receptor beta chain derives from a study of blood T cell repertoires in COVID-19. CDR3 length equals 13 residues. CDR1 is MGHRA, CDR2 YSYEKL, per germline. Deletions cut 2 bases from V and 9 bases from J, with 11 bases between. Clones were sequenced by immunoSEQ multiplex PCR, and TCRdb holds only the in-frame ones, with some missing. The sample consists of about 71,000 clones, roughly 85% of them appearing once. The genes are TRBV4-1 and TRBJ2-1; a weak D match, TRBD1 (5 bases). Material: peripheral blood. The receptor comes from a man older than 75 with acute or convalescent COVID-19. In DNA, the CDR3 is TGCGCCAGCAGCCAACCTAGACAGTTTGAGCAGTTCTTC. Protein sequence: CASSQPRQFEQFF.